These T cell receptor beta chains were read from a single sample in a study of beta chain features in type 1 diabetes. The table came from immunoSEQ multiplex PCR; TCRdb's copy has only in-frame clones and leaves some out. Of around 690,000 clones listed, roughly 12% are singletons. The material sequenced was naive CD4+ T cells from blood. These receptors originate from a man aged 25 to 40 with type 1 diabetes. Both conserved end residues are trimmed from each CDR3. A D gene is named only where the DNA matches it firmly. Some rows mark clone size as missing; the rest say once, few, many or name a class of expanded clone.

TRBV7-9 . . ASSSDRRSTGELF
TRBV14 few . ASSPRDEQF
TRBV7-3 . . ASSFGLQETQY
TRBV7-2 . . ASSSDRLYEQY
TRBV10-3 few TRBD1 AISESSDRVETQY
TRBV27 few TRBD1 ASSQQGAYEQY
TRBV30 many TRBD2 AWSPMTGGDEQF
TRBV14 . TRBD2 ASSQGASGGTDTQY
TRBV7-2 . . ASSLGGEQPQH
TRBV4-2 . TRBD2 ASSQAGGSDTQY
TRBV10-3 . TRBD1 AISAGGAGYGYT
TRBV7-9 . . ASSLRGQIRETQY
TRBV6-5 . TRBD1 ASSYTGAPSSYEQY
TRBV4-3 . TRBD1 ASSQDRGPGGTADTQY
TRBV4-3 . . ASSQDNSGSGELF
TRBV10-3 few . AISDPATDTQY
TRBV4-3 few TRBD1 ASSQDIGRGAGEAF
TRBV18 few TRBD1 ASSLGTGENEKLF
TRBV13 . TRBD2 ASSPASLAGAAYEQY
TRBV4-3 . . ASSLGETNEKLF
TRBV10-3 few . AISGELTNTEAF
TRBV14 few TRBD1 ASSHQTGSSYNEQF
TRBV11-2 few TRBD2 ASSLVSGGGEQY
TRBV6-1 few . ASTSSPGERGGYT
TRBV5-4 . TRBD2 ASSLRRGRTYEQY
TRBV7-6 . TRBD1 ASSAAGTGQETQY
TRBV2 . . ASSVTGAYNEQF
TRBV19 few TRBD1 ASSIQDRASPLH
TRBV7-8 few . ASRDNDQPQH